This T cell receptor beta chain was identified during a study of T cells after yellow fever vaccination. Background on the study: Some fractions had low cell numbers, and these were prepared with SMART-Seq v4 Ultra Low Input.

This clonotype was seen ten or more times. 5'RACE template switching added a universal primer site and UMIs to TCR cDNA. TCRdb reprocessed the 5' RACE reads with MiXCR, giving one entry per CDR3 protein. The table includes 200,000 to 300,000 distinct CDR3 sequences, roughly 3.7% detected once. With 5 bases clipped from V and 3 bases from J, the junction kept 7 bases outside the gene matches. Germline V lookup: CDR1 SGHTA, CDR2 FQGNSA. The length of the CDR3 is 15 residues. Specimen: PBMCs, collected 15 days after the yellow fever booster vaccination. This receptor was identified in a man between 18 and 35 years old who received the YFV17D yellow fever vaccine. The rearrangement uses TRBV7-2 and TRBJ2-7; 10 bases map to TRBD1. The CDR3 loop is CASSPRTGGHYEQYF. The DNA for the CDR3 is TGTGCCAGCAGCCCTCGGACAGGGGGACACTACGAGCAGTACTTC.